This T cell receptor beta chain came from a study of shared T cell receptors in the human thymus. The CDR3 runs 12 residues. The V gene lost 2 bases and the J gene lost 5 bases, with 6 bases spanning the gap. The V gene's germline CDR1 is MNHEY and CDR2 SVGAGI. This clone has a single count. Sequencing used immunoSEQ multiplex PCR; TCRdb keeps in-frame clones, though not all of them. The sample records some 700,000 clones, roughly 90% being singletons. This same sample was also taken into another study, of human thymus T cells. That work states: Those donating were healthy Finnish infants in corrective surgery for congenital heart defects. Thymus was obtained from resections taken during corrective heart surgery. Thymic and blood repertoires seemed to show skewed V and J gene use. Related studies noted strongly shared thymic repertoires across unrelated people.

The sequence was obtained from a boy in the first two years of life with a congenital heart defect. The sequenced material came from thymocytes. The genes are TRBV6-5 and TRBJ2-5; maybe TRBD1 (6 bases). In DNA form, the CDR3 reads TGTGCCAGCAGTTACAGGGGGGAGACCCAGTACTTC. It specifies CASSYRGETQYF.